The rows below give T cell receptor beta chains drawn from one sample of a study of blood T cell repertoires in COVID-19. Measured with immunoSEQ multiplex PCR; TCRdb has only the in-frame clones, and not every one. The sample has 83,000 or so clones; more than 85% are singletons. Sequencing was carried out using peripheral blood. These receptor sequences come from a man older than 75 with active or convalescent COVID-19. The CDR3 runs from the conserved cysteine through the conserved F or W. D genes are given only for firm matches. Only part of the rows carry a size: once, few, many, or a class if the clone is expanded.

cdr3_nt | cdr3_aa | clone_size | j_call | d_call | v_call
TGTGCCAGCAGCGTGCTGTCAGATCCCAACACCGGGGAGCTGTTTTTT | CASSVLSDPNTGELFF | - | TRBJ2-2 | - | TRBV9
TGTGCCAGCTCCTCTGGACTAGCGGTGAGCTCCTACAATGAGCAGTTCTTC | CASSSGLAVSSYNEQFF | - | TRBJ2-1 | TRBD2 | TRBV18
TGTGCCAGCAGCCCGCCCTTGGGGGCTGGGGCGAACACTGAAGCTTTCTTT | CASSPPLGAGANTEAFF | - | TRBJ1-1 | - | TRBV5-5
TGCAGCGTTGGCAGAAACGCTGAAGCTTTCTTT | CSVGRNAEAFF | - | TRBJ1-1 | - | TRBV29-1
TGCAGCGTTGAAGGTACCATCGACAGCAGCTCCTACAATGAGCAGTTCTTC | CSVEGTIDSSSYNEQFF | - | TRBJ2-1 | - | TRBV29-1
TGTGCCAGCAGCGTAGGCGGAGCGAACACCGGGGAGCTGTTTTTT | CASSVGGANTGELFF | once | TRBJ2-2 | - | TRBV9
TGTGCCAGCAGCGCCCAAAGGAGTAGCGGGTCCACAGATACGCAGTATTTT | CASSAQRSSGSTDTQYF | - | TRBJ2-3 | TRBD2 | TRBV7-8
TGTGTCAGAAGCTCCTTACAGGATTCACCCCTCCACTTT | CVRSSLQDSPLHF | - | TRBJ1-6 | - | TRBV7-5
TGTGCCAGCAGCCCCCCCCTAGCGGGGGAAGAGACCCAGTACTTC | CASSPPLAGEETQYF | - | TRBJ2-5 | TRBD2 | TRBV6-5
TGCGCCAGCCGAGCGGGAGATACCAGGGAGACCCAGTACTTC | CASRAGDTRETQYF | - | TRBJ2-5 | TRBD2 | TRBV5-1
TGTGCCTGGAGCAGCGGCCCCTCTGTGTATACGCAGTATTTT | CAWSSGPSVYTQYF | - | TRBJ2-3 | - | TRBV30
TGTGCCAGCAGTACGGGACAGGGATACAATCAGCCCCAGCATTTT | CASSTGQGYNQPQHF | - | TRBJ1-5 | TRBD1 | TRBV6-5
TGTGCCAGCAGTGCGCAACCAATTTCGAGTACTGAAGCTTTCTTT | CASSAQPISSTEAFF | once | TRBJ1-1 | - | TRBV2
TGTGCCAGTAGTATTGGGGCAAACTATAATTCACCCCTCCACTTT | CASSIGANYNSPLHF | - | TRBJ1-6 | - | TRBV19
TGTGCCAGTAGGCAGGGCGACGTGGGCTACACCTTC | CASRQGDVGYTF | - | TRBJ1-2 | - | TRBV19
TGTGCCAGCAGCTCTACCTCGAATTCACCCCTCCACTTT | CASSSTSNSPLHF | - | TRBJ1-6 | - | TRBV7-3
TGCGCCAGCAGCTTGGACCGCAGGCTCAACTCCTATAATTCACCCCTCCACTTT | CASSLDRRLNSYNSPLHF | - | TRBJ1-6 | - | TRBV5-1
TGTGCCAGCAGCCTGTTGACAGGGGCTGGTGAAGCTTTCTTT | CASSLLTGAGEAFF | - | TRBJ1-1 | TRBD1 | TRBV7-9
TGTGCCACCAGTGACCTACAGGGGGTCCCTCCGAACACCGGGGAGCTGTTTTTT | CATSDLQGVPPNTGELFF | - | TRBJ2-2 | TRBD1 | TRBV24-1
TGTGCCAGCACTCGGGACTATTTTAGCACAGATACGCAGTATTTT | CASTRDYFSTDTQYF | - | TRBJ2-3 | TRBD2 | TRBV6-5
TGTGCCAGCAGCTTTGATGGGACGGGGGGTGAGCAGTTCTTC | CASSFDGTGGEQFF | few | TRBJ2-1 | TRBD2 | TRBV11-3
TGTGCCAGCAGCCAAGGTTTGCAGGGAGAGACCCAGTACTTC | CASSQGLQGETQYF | - | TRBJ2-5 | - | TRBV4-2
TGTGCCAGCAGCTTAGGGAGATCCACCTACAATGAGCAGTTCTTC | CASSLGRSTYNEQFF | - | TRBJ2-1 | - | TRBV7-9
TGCGCCAGCAGCTTGGGGGACAGATCAACCCAAGAAGCTTTCTTT | CASSLGDRSTQEAFF | few | TRBJ1-1 | TRBD1 | TRBV5-1
TGTGCCAGCAGCTTGATCACAGGGAGGGACATTCAGTACTTC | CASSLITGRDIQYF | - | TRBJ2-4 | - | TRBV5-6
TGTGCCAGCAGCTTAGCCCTAGGAAGGACTGAAGCTTTCTTT | CASSLALGRTEAFF | - | TRBJ1-1 | - | TRBV7-9
TGCGCCAGCAGCTTGACAGGAAGGGACTATGGCTACACCTTC | CASSLTGRDYGYTF | - | TRBJ1-2 | - | TRBV5-1
TGCGCCAGCAGCTTTGAGGGCCGCTCCTCTGGAAACACCATATATTTT | CASSFEGRSSGNTIYF | - | TRBJ1-3 | - | TRBV5-1
TGTGCCAGCAGCTTGCGGGCATCGAGCTCTGGGGCCAACGTCCTGACTTTC | CASSLRASSSGANVLTF | - | TRBJ2-6 | - | TRBV11-2
TGTGCCAGCAGCTCCCCGGGGGACCCTAATGAAAAACTGTTTTTT | CASSSPGDPNEKLFF | - | TRBJ1-4 | - | TRBV7-8
TGTGCCAGCTCACCAGGTTGGGGGGGCTCAATGAACACTGAAGCTTTCTTT | CASSPGWGGSMNTEAFF | - | TRBJ1-1 | - | TRBV18
TGTGCCAGCAGCGGGACTAGCGGGAGGGCCGGTGAGCAGTTCTTC | CASSGTSGRAGEQFF | once | TRBJ2-1 | TRBD2 | TRBV5-6
TGTGCCAGCAGCTGGGGACAGAATCAGCCCCAGCATTTT | CASSWGQNQPQHF | - | TRBJ1-5 | TRBD1 | TRBV5-6
TGTGCCAGCACCATGGAGAGGGTCGGTGAAAAACTGTTTTTT | CASTMERVGEKLFF | once | TRBJ1-4 | - | TRBV7-9
TGCGCCAGCAGTCCTCCGGGACAGAGAAGCCAAGATACGCAGTATTTT | CASSPPGQRSQDTQYF | - | TRBJ2-3 | TRBD1 | TRBV10-2
TGTGCCAGCAGCCCGGGTGGGACTAGCGTGGTTGGGGAGCTGTTTTTT | CASSPGGTSVVGELFF | - | TRBJ2-2 | TRBD2 | TRBV5-4
TGTGCCAGCAGTGCCCAGGGCCGGGATGAGCAGTTCTTC | CASSAQGRDEQFF | few | TRBJ2-1 | - | TRBV25-1